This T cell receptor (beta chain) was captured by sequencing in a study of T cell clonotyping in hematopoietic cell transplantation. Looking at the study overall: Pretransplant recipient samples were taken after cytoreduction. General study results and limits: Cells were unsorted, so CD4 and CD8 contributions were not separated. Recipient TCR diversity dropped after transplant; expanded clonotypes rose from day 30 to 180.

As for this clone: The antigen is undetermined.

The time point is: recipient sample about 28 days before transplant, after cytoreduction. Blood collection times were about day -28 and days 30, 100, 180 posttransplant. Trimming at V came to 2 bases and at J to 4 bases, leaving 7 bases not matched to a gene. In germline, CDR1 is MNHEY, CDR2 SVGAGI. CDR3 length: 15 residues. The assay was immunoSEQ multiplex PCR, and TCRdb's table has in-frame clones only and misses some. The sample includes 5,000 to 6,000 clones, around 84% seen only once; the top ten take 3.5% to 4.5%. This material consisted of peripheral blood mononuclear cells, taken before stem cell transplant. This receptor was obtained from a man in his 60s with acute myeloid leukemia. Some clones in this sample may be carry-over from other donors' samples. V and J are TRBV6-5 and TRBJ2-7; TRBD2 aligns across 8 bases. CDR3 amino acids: CASSYPTAGVYEQYF. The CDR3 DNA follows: TGTGCCAGCAGTTACCCCACAGCGGGAGTTTACGAGCAGTACTTC.